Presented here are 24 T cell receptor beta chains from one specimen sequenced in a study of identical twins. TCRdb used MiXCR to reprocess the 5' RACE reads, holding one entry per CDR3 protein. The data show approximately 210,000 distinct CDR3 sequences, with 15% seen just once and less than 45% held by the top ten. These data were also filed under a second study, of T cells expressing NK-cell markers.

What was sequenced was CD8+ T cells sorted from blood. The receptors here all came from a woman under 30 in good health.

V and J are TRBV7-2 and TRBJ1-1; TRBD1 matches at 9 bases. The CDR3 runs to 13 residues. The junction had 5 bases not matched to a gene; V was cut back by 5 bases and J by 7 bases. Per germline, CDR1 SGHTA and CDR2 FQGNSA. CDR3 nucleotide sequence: TGTGCCAGCAGCCCCCTGACAGGGGGTGAAGCTTTCTTT. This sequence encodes CASSPLTGGEAFF. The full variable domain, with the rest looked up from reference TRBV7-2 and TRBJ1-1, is GAGVSQSPSNKVTEKGKDVELRCDPISGHTALYWYRQSLGQGLEFLIYFQGNSAPDKSGLPSDRFSAERTGGSVSTLTIQRTQQEDSAVYLCASSPLTGGEAFFGQGTRLTVV.

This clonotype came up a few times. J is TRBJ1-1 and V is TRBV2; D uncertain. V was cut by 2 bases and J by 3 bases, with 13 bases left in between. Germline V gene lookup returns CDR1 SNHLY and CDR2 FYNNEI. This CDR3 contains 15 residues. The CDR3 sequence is CASSESPTPDTEAFF. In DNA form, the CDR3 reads TGTGCCAGCAGTGAAAGCCCCACCCCGGACACTGAAGCTTTCTTT.

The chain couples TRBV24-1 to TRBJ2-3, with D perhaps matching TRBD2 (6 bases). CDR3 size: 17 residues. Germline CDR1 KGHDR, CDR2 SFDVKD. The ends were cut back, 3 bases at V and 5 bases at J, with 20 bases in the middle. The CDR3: CATSDPTDGDGGDTQYF. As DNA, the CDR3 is TGTGCCACCAGTGATCCAACGGATGGCGACGGGGGAGATACGCAGTATTTT.

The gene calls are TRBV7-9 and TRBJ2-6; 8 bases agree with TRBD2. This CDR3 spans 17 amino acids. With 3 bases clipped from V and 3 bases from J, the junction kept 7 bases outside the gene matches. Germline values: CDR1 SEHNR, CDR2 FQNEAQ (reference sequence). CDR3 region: CASSFAGTSFGANVLTF. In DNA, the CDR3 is TGTGCCAGCAGCTTCGCCGGGACTAGTTTTGGGGCCAACGTCCTGACTTTC.

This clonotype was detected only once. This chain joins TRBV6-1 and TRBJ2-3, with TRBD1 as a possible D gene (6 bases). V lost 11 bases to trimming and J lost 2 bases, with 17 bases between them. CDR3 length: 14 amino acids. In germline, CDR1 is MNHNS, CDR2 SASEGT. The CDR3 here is CAAQGAGATDTQYF. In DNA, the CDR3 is TGTGCCGCCCAAGGGGCAGGGGCCACAGATACGCAGTATTTT.

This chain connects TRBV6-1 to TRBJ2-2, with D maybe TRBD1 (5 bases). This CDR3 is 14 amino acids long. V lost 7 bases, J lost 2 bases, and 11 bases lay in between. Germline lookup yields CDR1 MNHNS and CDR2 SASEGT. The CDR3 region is CASNEQENTGELFF. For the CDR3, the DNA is TGTGCCAGCAACGAACAGGAAAACACCGGGGAGCTGTTTTTT.

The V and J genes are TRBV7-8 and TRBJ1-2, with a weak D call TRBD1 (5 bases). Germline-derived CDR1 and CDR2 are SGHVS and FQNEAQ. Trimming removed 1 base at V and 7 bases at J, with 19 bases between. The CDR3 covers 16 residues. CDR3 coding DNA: TGTGCCAGCAGCTTAGTTTCGGGGCCGAGGGATCCTGGCTACACCTTC. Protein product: CASSLVSGPRDPGYTF.

As DNA, the CDR3 is TGTGCCAGCAGCATAGACCCAGGCACCGGGGAGCTGTTTTTT. Translated: CASSIDPGTGELFF. V is TRBV7-2 and J is TRBJ2-2; no clear D gene. The CDR3 length is 14 residues. Germline V gene lookup returns CDR1 SGHTA and CDR2 FQGNSA. V was trimmed by 5 bases and J by 4 bases, leaving 11 bases between them.

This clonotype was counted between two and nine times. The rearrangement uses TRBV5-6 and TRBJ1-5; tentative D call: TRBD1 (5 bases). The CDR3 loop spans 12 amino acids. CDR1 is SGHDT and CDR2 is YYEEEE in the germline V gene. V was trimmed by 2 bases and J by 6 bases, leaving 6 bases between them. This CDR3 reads CASSFGGQPQHF. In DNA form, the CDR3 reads TGTGCCAGCAGCTTCGGGGGTCAGCCCCAGCATTTT.

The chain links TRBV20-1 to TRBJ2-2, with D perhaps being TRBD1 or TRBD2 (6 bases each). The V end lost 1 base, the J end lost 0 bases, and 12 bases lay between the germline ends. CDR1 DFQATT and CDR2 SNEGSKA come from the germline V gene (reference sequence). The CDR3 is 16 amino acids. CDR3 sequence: CSARGDGGPNTGELFF. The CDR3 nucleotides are TGCAGTGCTAGAGGTGACGGGGGCCCGAACACCGGGGAGCTGTTTTTT.

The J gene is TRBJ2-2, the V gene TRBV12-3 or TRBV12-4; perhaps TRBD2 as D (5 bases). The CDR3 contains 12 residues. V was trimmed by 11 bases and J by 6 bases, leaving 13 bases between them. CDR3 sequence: CAGSLVSGELFF. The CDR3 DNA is TGTGCCGGATCACTAGTTTCCGGGGAGCTGTTTTTT.

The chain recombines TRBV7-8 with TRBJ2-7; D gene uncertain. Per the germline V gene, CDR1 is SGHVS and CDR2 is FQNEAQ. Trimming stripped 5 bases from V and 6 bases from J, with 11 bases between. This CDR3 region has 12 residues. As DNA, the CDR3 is TGTGCCAGCAGCCTCTTTGGTGTCGAGCAGTACTTC. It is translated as CASSLFGVEQYF.

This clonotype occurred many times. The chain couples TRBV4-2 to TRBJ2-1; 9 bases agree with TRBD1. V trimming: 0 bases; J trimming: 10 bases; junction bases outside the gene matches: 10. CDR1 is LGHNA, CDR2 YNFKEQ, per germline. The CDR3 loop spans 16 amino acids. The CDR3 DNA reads TGTGCCAGCAGCCAAGATAGTTGGGGACAGGGCCGGGAGCAGTTCTTC. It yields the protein CASSQDSWGQGREQFF.

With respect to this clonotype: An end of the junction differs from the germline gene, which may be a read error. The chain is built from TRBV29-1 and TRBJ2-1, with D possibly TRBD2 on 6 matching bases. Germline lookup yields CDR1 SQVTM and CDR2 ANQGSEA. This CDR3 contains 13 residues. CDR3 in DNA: TGCAGCGTCGCGACGGCGGGAAGGAATGAGCAGTTTTTC. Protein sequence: CSVATAGRNEQFF.

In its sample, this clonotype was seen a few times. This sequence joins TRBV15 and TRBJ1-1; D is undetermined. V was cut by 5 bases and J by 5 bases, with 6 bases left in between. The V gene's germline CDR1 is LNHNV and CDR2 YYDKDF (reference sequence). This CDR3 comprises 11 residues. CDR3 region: CATSGGTEAFF. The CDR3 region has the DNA TGTGCCACCAGCGGCGGGACTGAAGCTTTCTTT.

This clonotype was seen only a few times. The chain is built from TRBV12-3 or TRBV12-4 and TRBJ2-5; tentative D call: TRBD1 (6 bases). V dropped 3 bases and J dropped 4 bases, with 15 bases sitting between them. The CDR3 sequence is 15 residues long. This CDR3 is CASSFAEGRGETQYF. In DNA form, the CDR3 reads TGTGCCAGCAGTTTTGCTGAGGGCAGGGGAGAGACCCAGTACTTC.

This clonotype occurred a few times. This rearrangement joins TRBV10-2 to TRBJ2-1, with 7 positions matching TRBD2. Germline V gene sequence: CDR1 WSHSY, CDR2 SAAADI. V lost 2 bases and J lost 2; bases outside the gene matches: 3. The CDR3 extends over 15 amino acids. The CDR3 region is CASSEGRAPYNEQFF. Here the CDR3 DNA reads TGCGCCAGCAGTGAGGGGAGGGCTCCCTACAATGAGCAGTTCTTC.

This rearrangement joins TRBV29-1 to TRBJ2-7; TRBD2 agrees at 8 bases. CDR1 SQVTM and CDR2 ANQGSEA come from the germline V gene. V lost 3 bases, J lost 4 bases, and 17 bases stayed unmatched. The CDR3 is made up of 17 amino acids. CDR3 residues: CSVDSPNPSGGQYEQYF. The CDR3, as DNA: TGCAGCGTTGATTCCCCCAACCCCAGCGGGGGACAATACGAGCAGTACTTC.

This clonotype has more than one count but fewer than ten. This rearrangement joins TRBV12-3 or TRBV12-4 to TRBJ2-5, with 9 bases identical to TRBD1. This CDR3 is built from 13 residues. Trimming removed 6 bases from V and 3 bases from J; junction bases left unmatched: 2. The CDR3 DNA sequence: TGTGCCAGCAGGACAGGGGGAGAAGAGACCCAGTACTTC. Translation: CASRTGGEETQYF.

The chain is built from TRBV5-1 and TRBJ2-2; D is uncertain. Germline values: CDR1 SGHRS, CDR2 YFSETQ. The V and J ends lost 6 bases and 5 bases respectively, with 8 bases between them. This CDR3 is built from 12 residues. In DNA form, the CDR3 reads TGCGCCAGCACCGAAAATACCGGGGAGCTGTTTTTT. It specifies CASTENTGELFF.

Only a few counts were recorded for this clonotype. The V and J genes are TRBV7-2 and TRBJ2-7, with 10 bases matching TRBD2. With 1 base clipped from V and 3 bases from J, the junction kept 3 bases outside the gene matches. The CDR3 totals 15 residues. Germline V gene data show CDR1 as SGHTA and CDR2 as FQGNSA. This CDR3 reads CASSLGRTSGYEQYF. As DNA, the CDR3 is TGTGCCAGCAGCTTAGGGCGGACTAGCGGCTACGAGCAGTACTTC. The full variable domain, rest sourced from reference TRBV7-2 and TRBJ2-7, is GAGVSQSPSNKVTEKGKDVELRCDPISGHTALYWYRQSLGQGLEFLIYFQGNSAPDKSGLPSDRFSAERTGGSVSTLTIQRTQQEDSAVYLCASSLGRTSGYEQYFGPGTRLTVT.

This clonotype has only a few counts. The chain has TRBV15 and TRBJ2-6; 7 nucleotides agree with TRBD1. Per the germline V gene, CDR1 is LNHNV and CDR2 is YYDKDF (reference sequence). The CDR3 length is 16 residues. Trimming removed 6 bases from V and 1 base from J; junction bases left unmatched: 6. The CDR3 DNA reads TGTGCCACCAGTGGAACAGGGGCATCTGGGGCCAACGTCCTGACTTTC. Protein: CATSGTGASGANVLTF.

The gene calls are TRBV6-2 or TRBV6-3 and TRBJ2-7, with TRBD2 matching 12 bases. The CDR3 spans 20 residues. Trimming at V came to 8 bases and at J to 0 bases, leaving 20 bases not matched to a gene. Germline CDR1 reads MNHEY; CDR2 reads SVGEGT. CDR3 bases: TGTGCCAGCGGCACGGGACGACTAGCGGGGGAGGTTAGTCGCTCCTACGAGCAGTACTTC. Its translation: CASGTGRLAGEVSRSYEQYF.

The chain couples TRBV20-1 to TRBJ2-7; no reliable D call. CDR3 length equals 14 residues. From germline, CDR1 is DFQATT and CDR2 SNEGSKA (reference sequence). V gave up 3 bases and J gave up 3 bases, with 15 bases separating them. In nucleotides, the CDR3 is TGCAGTGCTAGGGACCTGTCGAAGAGCTACGAGCAGTACTTC. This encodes CSARDLSKSYEQYF.